Below are 8 T cell receptor beta chains sequenced from a single sample in a study of identical twins. Using its own MiXCR run on the 5' RACE reads, TCRdb lists one record per CDR3 protein. The sample has more than 400,000 distinct CDR3 sequences; 13% to 15% are singletons. These records were also assigned to another study, of yellow fever vaccine responses in identical twins.

Material: CD4+ T cells sorted from blood. These receptors were obtained from a woman under 30 in good health.

In this sample, this clonotype turned up a few times. This sequence joins TRBV20-1 and TRBJ2-7; 10 nucleotides line up with TRBD2. CDR3 size: 15 residues. V trimming: 0 bases; J trimming: 4 bases; junction bases outside the gene matches: 6. The germline V gene has CDR1 DFQATT and CDR2 SNEGSKA (reference sequence). This CDR3 is CSARDPAGGRYEQYF. For the CDR3, the DNA is TGCAGTGCTAGAGATCCAGCGGGAGGGCGATACGAGCAGTACTTC.

The J gene is TRBJ1-5, the V gene TRBV24-1; D remains unclear. The CDR3 runs 16 residues. Per germline, CDR1 KGHDR and CDR2 SFDVKD. Trimming took 3 bases from V and 2 from J, leaving 13 bases between them. CDR3 protein: CATSDTTGWGNQPQHF. The CDR3 bases are TGTGCCACCAGTGATACGACCGGCTGGGGCAATCAGCCCCAGCATTTT.

As regards this clonotype: Relative to the germline gene, one junction end is altered; a read error may explain this. The CDR3 DNA reads as TGCAGCGTTGTGGGACAGGGCCAAGAGGCCCAGTACTTC. It encodes CSVVGQGQEAQYF. The V and J genes are TRBV29-1 and TRBJ2-5, with 9 bases that match TRBD1. The CDR3 is 13 amino acids. From germline, CDR1 is SQVTM and CDR2 ANQGSEA.

This clonotype showed up just a few times. The chain is built from TRBV25-1 and TRBJ1-1; D unresolved. The V end was cut by 6 bases, the J end by 3 bases, with 8 bases between. Germline V gives CDR1 MGHDK, CDR2 SYGVNS. This CDR3 has 12 amino acids. The CDR3 coding sequence is TGTGCCAGCAGATTCCGGGACACTGAAGCTTTCTTT. Its translation: CASRFRDTEAFF.

This clonotype occurred a few times. V usage is TRBV29-1 and J usage is TRBJ2-5; D remains ambiguous. CDR3 length: 15 amino acids. V was shortened by 0 bases and J by 4 bases, with 15 bases between the two germline ends. Germline V lookup: CDR1 SQVTM, CDR2 ANQGSEA. CDR3 nucleotide sequence: TGCAGCGTTGAAGATCTTGGACGCGCCGGAGAGACCCAGTACTTC. This encodes CSVEDLGRAGETQYF.

This clonotype came up a few times. The rearrangement joins TRBV6-1 to TRBJ2-3, with D possibly being TRBD2 (6 bases). CDR3 length: 14 amino acids. Germline CDR1 and CDR2: MNHNS and SASEGT. The ends were cut back, 6 bases at V and 4 bases at J, with 14 bases in the middle. The CDR3 spells CASSTGLLPDTQYF. Written as DNA, the CDR3 is TGTGCCAGCAGCACGGGACTTCTTCCAGATACGCAGTATTTT.

V usage is TRBV29-1 and J usage is TRBJ2-3; D is possibly TRBD2 (6 bases). CDR1 is SQVTM, CDR2 ANQGSEA, per germline. The V end lost 8 bases, the J end lost 10 bases, and 25 bases lay between the germline ends. The CDR3 loop spans 14 amino acids. CDR3 residues: CSTTEGLQFRSQYF. CDR3 sequence (DNA): TGCAGCACCACGGAGGGCCTACAGTTTAGATCGCAGTATTTT.

This chain links TRBV6-1 with TRBJ2-2, with D possibly being TRBD1 (5 bases). V lost 8 bases to trimming and J lost 8 bases, with 18 bases between them. CDR3 length: 14 residues. Germline V gene lookup returns CDR1 MNHNS and CDR2 SASEGT. DNA of the CDR3: TGTGCCAGCGAGGACAAGGTTACAGTGGGGGAGCTGTTTTTT. Encoded protein: CASEDKVTVGELFF.